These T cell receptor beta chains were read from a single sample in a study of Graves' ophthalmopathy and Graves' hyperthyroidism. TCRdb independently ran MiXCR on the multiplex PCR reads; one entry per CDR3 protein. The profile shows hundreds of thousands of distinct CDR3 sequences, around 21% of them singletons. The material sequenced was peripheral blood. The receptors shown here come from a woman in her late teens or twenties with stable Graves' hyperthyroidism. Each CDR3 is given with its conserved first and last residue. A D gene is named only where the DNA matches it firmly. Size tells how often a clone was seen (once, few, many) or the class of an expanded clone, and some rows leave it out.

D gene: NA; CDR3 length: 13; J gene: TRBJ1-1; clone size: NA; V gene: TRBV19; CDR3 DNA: TGTGCCAGTACGGCCACTATGAACACTGAAGCTTTCTTT; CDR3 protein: CASTATMNTEAFF
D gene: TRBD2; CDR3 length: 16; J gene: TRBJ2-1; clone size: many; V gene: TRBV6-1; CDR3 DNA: TGTGCCAGCAGTGGGACTAGCGGGAGTGGGTACAATGAGCAGTTCTTC; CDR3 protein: CASSGTSGSGYNEQFF
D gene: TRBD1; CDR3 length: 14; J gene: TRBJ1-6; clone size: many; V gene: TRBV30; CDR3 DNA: TGTGCCTGGAGTATCCGACAGGGGGACTCACCCCTCCACTTT; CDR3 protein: CAWSIRQGDSPLHF
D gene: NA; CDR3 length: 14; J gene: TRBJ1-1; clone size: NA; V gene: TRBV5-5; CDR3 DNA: TGTGCCAGCAGCTTGCCGATAGGACCCACTGAAGCTTTCTTT; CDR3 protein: CASSLPIGPTEAFF
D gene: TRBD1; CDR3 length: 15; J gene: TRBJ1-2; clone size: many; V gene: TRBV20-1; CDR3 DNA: TGCAGTGCTAGACCTGGGACAGGGGGCGCGTTTGGCTACACCTTC; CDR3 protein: CSARPGTGGAFGYTF
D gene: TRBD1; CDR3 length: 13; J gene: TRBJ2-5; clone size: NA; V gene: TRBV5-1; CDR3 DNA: TGCGCCACCGGTCCGACAGGGCAAGAGACCCAGTACTTC; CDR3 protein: CATGPTGQETQYF
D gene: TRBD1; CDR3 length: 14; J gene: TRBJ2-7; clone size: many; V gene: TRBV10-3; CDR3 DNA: TGTGCCATCAGCCTGACAGGGGGGAGTTACGAGCAGTACTTC; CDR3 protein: CAISLTGGSYEQYF
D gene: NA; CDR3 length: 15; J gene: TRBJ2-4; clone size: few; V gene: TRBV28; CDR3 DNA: TGTGCCAGCAGTTCCCTGGCGACCCTTGAAGGCATTCAGTACTTC; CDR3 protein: CASSSLATLEGIQYF
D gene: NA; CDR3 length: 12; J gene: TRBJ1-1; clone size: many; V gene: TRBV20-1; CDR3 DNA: TGCAGTGCTAGAGATTCGGGGGCTGAAGCTTTCTTT; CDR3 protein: CSARDSGAEAFF
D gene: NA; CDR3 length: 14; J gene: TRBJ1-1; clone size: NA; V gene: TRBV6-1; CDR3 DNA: TGTGCCAGCAGACCGGGGCAGGGGTTGTATGAAGCTTTCTTT; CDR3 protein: CASRPGQGLYEAFF
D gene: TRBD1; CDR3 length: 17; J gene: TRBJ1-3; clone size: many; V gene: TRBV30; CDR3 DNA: TGTGCCTGGAGTCCAGGGGACAGTCCTCACTCTGGAAACACCATATATTTT; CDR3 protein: CAWSPGDSPHSGNTIYF
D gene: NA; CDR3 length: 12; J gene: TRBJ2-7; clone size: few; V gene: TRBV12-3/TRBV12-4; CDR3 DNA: TGTGCCAGCAGTTCCCCCCCGAGGGAGCAGTACTTC; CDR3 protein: CASSSPPREQYF
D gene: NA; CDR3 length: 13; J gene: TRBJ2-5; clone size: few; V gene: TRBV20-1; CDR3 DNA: TGCAGTGCTCTGGACTACCCACAAGAGACCCAGTACTTC; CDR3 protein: CSALDYPQETQYF
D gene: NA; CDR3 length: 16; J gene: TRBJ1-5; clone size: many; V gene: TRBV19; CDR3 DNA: TGTGCCAGTACTTCCGGCTTCGCGGGGGCTCGTCAGCCCCAGCATTTT; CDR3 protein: CASTSGFAGARQPQHF
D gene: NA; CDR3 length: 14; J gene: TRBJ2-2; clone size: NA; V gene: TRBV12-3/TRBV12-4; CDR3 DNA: TGTGCCAGCATGTATAGACTAGGGAGTAGTGTGCTGTTTTTT; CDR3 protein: CASMYRLGSSVLFF
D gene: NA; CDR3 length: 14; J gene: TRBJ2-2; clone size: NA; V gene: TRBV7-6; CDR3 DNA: TGTGCCAGCAGCCAACGAAGTTCGACCGGGGAGCTGTTTTTT; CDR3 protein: CASSQRSSTGELFF